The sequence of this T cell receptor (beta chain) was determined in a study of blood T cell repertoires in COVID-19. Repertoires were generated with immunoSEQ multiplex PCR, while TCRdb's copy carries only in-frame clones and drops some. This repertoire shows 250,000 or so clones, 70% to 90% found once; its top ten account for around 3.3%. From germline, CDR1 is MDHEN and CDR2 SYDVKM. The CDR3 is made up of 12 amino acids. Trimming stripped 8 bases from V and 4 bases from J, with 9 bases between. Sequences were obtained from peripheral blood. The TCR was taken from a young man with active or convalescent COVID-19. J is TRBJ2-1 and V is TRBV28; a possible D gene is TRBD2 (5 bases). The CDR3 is CASCGQYNEQFF. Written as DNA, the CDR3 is TGTGCCAGCTGCGGGCAATACAATGAGCAGTTCTTC.